These T cell receptor beta chains were read from a single sample in a study of blood T cell repertoires in COVID-19. Some clones are missing from TCRdb's copy, which holds only in-frame ones; the method was immunoSEQ multiplex PCR. The table includes 250,000 to 350,000 clones, about nine tenths detected once. Sequenced input: PBMCs or T cells enriched from blood (not recorded which). The receptors originated from a woman in her forties or fifties who had been exposed to COVID-19. The CDR3 runs from the conserved cysteine through the conserved F or W. The order of the fields is V gene, J gene, D gene, clone size, CDR3 DNA, CDR3 protein. The D gene is left open where the match is weak. Size tells how often a clone was seen (once, few, many) or the class of an expanded clone, and some rows leave it out.

>TRBV5-1|TRBJ2-5|.|.
TGCGCCAGCAGCTTGGCCCCAGACAGCCGGGAGACCCAGTACTTC
CASSLAPDSRETQYF
>TRBV6-5|TRBJ1-2|TRBD1|.
TGTGCCAGCAGTTACTCGCCAGGGGGCTTCGGAGGCTACACCTTC
CASSYSPGGFGGYTF
>TRBV7-6|TRBJ1-2|TRBD1|.
TGTGCCAGCAGCCAAAGACAGGGTATAGGTGGCTACACCTTC
CASSQRQGIGGYTF
>TRBV4-1|TRBJ1-5|TRBD1|once
TGCGCCAGCAGCCAACCTAGGACAGGGCAGGGTCAGCCCCAGCATTTT
CASSQPRTGQGQPQHF
>TRBV6-5|TRBJ1-5|.|.
TGTGCCAGCAGGGAGCATGGTAGGACCCAGCATTTT
CASREHGRTQHF
>TRBV7-9|TRBJ1-2|.|.
TGTGCCAGCAGCTTAGAGTACATTGATGGCTACACCTTC
CASSLEYIDGYTF
>TRBV4-1|TRBJ1-1|.|.
TGCGCCAGCAGCCAAGTTGGACGGGGGGCGGTCGAAGCTTTCTTT
CASSQVGRGAVEAFF
>TRBV4-1|TRBJ2-1|.|once
TGCGCCAGCAGCCAAGGTAGGGAGGGGGGCCATGAGCAGTTCTTC
CASSQGREGGHEQFF
>TRBV19|TRBJ1-3|.|.
TGTGCCAGTAGTATCAGAAACACCATATATTTT
CASSIRNTIYF
>TRBV4-1|TRBJ1-1|.|.
TGCGCCAGCAGCCCAGGGCAGACTCTGTCTGAAGCTTTCTTT
CASSPGQTLSEAFF
>TRBV5-4|TRBJ1-6|TRBD1|.
TGTGCCAGCAGACAAGGGACAGGGAAAAATTCACCCCTCCACTTT
CASRQGTGKNSPLHF
>TRBV30|TRBJ1-1|.|.
TGTGCCTGGAGTTCGGGACACCCGAACACTGAAGCTTTCTTT
CAWSSGHPNTEAFF
>TRBV6-5|TRBJ2-7|.|.
TGTGCCACACGATCGTCCGGAGCCTACGAGCAGTACTTC
CATRSSGAYEQYF
>TRBV12-3/TRBV12-4|TRBJ2-7|.|few
TGTGCCAGCAGTGTGACAGGACCCTACGAGCAGTACTTC
CASSVTGPYEQYF
>TRBV11-2|TRBJ1-6|.|.
TGTGCCAGCAGCTTAGATCCCACCCTCTCGGTGGTACCCCTCCACTTT
CASSLDPTLSVVPLHF
>TRBV19|TRBJ1-1|.|.
TGTGCCAGTGAGTTGCCGGGGAACACTGAAGCTTTCTTT
CASELPGNTEAFF
>TRBV5-1|TRBJ1-1|.|.
TGCGCCAGCAGCTCAAACCCCTACACAGGGAACACTGAAGCTTTCTTT
CASSSNPYTGNTEAFF
>TRBV5-1|TRBJ2-1|TRBD2|once
TGCGCCAGCAGCCCTAGCGGGGGGGACTTTTCCTACAATGAGCAGTTCTTC
CASSPSGGDFSYNEQFF
>TRBV6-4|TRBJ1-2|TRBD1|once
TGTGCCAGCAGTGAGAGGACAGGCGGACCGGGCTACACCTTC
CASSERTGGPGYTF
>TRBV5-1|TRBJ2-7|.|once
TGCGCCAGCAGCTTGGGTTATGGTGGCAAGGCAGGCGAGCAGTACTTC
CASSLGYGGKAGEQYF
>TRBV7-2|TRBJ2-2|TRBD2|.
TGTGCCAGCAGCTTAGCGGGAAAAAGGAGGGGACTAGCGGCCGCCGGGGAGCTGTTTTTT
CASSLAGKRRGLAAAGELFF
>TRBV5-1|TRBJ1-4|TRBD1|.
TGCGCCAGCAGCTTAGGGACAGGGTGGAATGAAAAACTGTTTTTT
CASSLGTGWNEKLFF
>TRBV6-1|TRBJ1-6|.|.
TGTGCCAGCAGTGAAGTGGAGGGGCTCCCCCTCCACTTT
CASSEVEGLPLHF
>TRBV7-9|TRBJ2-2|.|.
TGTGCCAGCAGCGCGACAACAGGGTTGGCCGGGGAGCTGTTTTTT
CASSATTGLAGELFF
>TRBV2|TRBJ1-3|TRBD1|.
TGTGCCAGCAGAGAAACAGGGGGCTCTGGAAACACCATATATTTT
CASRETGGSGNTIYF
>TRBV5-1|TRBJ1-2|.|.
TGCGCCAGCAGCTTGGGCGGGAACTATGGCTACACCTTC
CASSLGGNYGYTF
>TRBV5-5|TRBJ2-7|TRBD1|.
TGTGCCAGCAGCTTGGCCGCGGACAGGGGGGCCGAGCAGTACTTC
CASSLAADRGAEQYF
>TRBV18|TRBJ2-1|TRBD2|.
TGTGCCAGCTCACCAGGGACTAGCGGGAATGAGCAGTTCTTC
CASSPGTSGNEQFF
>TRBV7-2|TRBJ1-2|TRBD1|.
TGTGCCAGCAGCTGGACAGGGGAGCATGGCTACACCTTC
CASSWTGEHGYTF
>TRBV5-4|TRBJ2-7|TRBD1|.
TGTGCCAGCAGCTCACAGGGGCCTGGCTACGAGCAGTACTTC
CASSSQGPGYEQYF
>TRBV19|TRBJ2-7|TRBD2|.
TGTGCCAGTAGTCGAGGACTAGCGGGCTACGAGCAGTACTTC
CASSRGLAGYEQYF
>TRBV28|TRBJ2-3|.|once
TGTGCCAGCACGTCTACCGTCCCAGATACGCAGTATTTT
CASTSTVPDTQYF
>TRBV2|TRBJ1-6|.|.
TGTGCCAGCAGTGAAATGGGGCAGACCAGATATAATTCACCCCTCCACTTT
CASSEMGQTRYNSPLHF
>TRBV5-1|TRBJ1-6|TRBD1|.
TGCGCCAGCAGCCCGGACGGACAGGGTAATTCACCCCTCCACTTT
CASSPDGQGNSPLHF
>TRBV18|TRBJ1-1|TRBD1|.
TGTGCCAGCTCACCCGGACAGGCATCGAACACTGAAGCTTTCTTT
CASSPGQASNTEAFF
>TRBV27|TRBJ2-5|.|.
TGTGCCAGCAGTTTATCATCTACGGAGACCCAGTACTTC
CASSLSSTETQYF
>TRBV3-1/TRBV3-2|TRBJ1-5|TRBD1|.
TGTGCCAGCAGCCAGGGACAGGATAGCAATCAGCCCCAGCATTTT
CASSQGQDSNQPQHF
>TRBV6-1|TRBJ1-1|.|.
TGTGCCAGCAGTGAGGCCAGATCCACTGAAGCTTTCTTT
CASSEARSTEAFF
>TRBV28|TRBJ1-1|.|few
TGTGCCAGCAGCCACCGTCCGAGTGGCACTGAAGCTTTCTTT
CASSHRPSGTEAFF
>TRBV19|TRBJ1-5|TRBD1|.
TGTGCCAGTAGGACCCGGGACAGGGACAATCAGCCCCAGCATTTT
CASRTRDRDNQPQHF
>TRBV19|TRBJ2-3|TRBD2|.
TGTGCCAGTAGTATAGGCGGGGGGGCAGCAGATACGCAGTATTTT
CASSIGGGAADTQYF
>TRBV7-2|TRBJ1-6|TRBD1|.
TGTGCCAGCAGCTTATGGCGCGCCCGGGACAGGGAGTCACCCCTCCACTTT
CASSLWRARDRESPLHF
>TRBV27|TRBJ1-4|TRBD1|.
TGTGCCAGCAGTTTAAAACAGGGGGGAACAACTAATGAAAAACTGTTTTTT
CASSLKQGGTTNEKLFF
>TRBV5-4|TRBJ1-1|.|.
TGTGCCAGCAGCCACGGGGTAGGGACTGAAGCTTTCTTT
CASSHGVGTEAFF
>TRBV27|TRBJ2-1|TRBD2|.
TGTGCCAGCAGTCCGCGGGGGGGCATCAATGAGCAGTTCTTC
CASSPRGGINEQFF
>TRBV6-2/TRBV6-3|TRBJ1-1|.|.
TGTGCCAGCAGTGCGACTCGTTCCGAGGCGAGCGCTTTCTTT
CASSATRSEASAFF
>TRBV27|TRBJ2-3|.|.
TGTGCCAGCAGTTTGCGGGAAAGCACAGATACGCAGTATTTT
CASSLRESTDTQYF
>TRBV3-1/TRBV3-2|TRBJ2-7|TRBD2|.
TGTGCCAGCAGCCTAGCGGGGAGGTACGAGCAGTACTTC
CASSLAGRYEQYF
>TRBV27|TRBJ2-1|TRBD2|.
TGTGCCAGCAGCCCCTATCAAAGCGGGGGATACAATGAGCAGTTCTTC
CASSPYQSGGYNEQFF
>TRBV5-1|TRBJ1-4|TRBD1|.
TGCGCCAGCAGCCCTCAGGGGGCTACTAATGAAAAACTGTTTTTT
CASSPQGATNEKLFF
>TRBV29-1|TRBJ2-2|.|once
TGCAGCGTTTATTCAGGGGAGAACACCGGGGAGCTGTTTTTT
CSVYSGENTGELFF